Included here is one T cell receptor beta chain sequence, with context. There is no known antigen for this receptor. Per-base quality was not reported, and no clone a single base away is much larger than it. Distinct nucleotide sequences in the sample also encode this CDR3. Using the deep immunoSEQ assay, TCR CDR3 regions were amplified from genomic DNA by multiplex PCR. Genomic DNA extracted from each cell subset was distributed evenly over all wells of several immunoSEQ 96-well plates, and each plate served as one replicate. Each replicate PCR for sorted subsets received around 210 ng genomic DNA, equal to some 32,000 T cell genomes. Purified libraries were quantified with a Qubit 3.0 fluorometer, sized on a Bioanalyzer 2100, and re-quantified with the KAPA Library Quantification kit. A separate single-read 150-cycle Illumina NextSeq 550 flow cell was used to sequence each immunoSEQ 96-well plate. The authors' analysis ran thus. The immunoSEQ output contained only junctional sequences without quality scores, so filtering could not match that applied to full-length reads. Sequences were annotated with PyIR, a Python wrapper for IgBLAST v1.9, using IMGT germline references to assign V/J genes and CDR3. Reads with weak V/J assignments (E-value above 1e-6), missing CDR3, stop codons, out-of-frame junctions, or ambiguous translated residues were removed. V3J clonotypes were defined by identical inferred V gene, J gene, and CDR3 amino acid sequence. The percentage overlap between two repertoires was calculated by dividing the number of shared unique clonotypes by the size of the smaller repertoire. RTK rarefaction, the Chao1 estimator, and Recon v2.1 estimates of unobserved clonotypes were used to assess repertoire richness. OLGA was used to compute generation probabilities for all TCRbeta clonotypes that the gDNA method yielded from a few donors. In its TCRdb copy, this immuneACCESS table keeps in-frame sequences only and misses some clones. Where compared with another copy, unresolved V genes explain less than half of these, and the others have no known cause. V, J and clone size are those of that table, while D and trimming were read from the DNA. The sample table holds 550,000 to 700,000 clones, of which around three quarters were seen once. The ten largest clones add up to about 1.8% of the sample.

The sample comes from a study of shared clonotypes between healthy human individuals (TCRdb year 2020). Background for the entire study: The cohort included a few men and two women between 18 and 49 years of age. Libraries were prepared and TCR repertoires were sequenced by different laboratories using diverse techniques, in order to increase sequencing depth and limit assay-specific biases. The study deeply sequenced blood TCR repertoires of several healthy adults to estimate repertoire size and the extent of clonotype sharing between individuals. Leukapheresis yielded between about 0.94 and 9 billion PBMCs per donor. Per donor, three plates each were used for CD4 naive and CD4 memory, two for CD8 naive, and one for CD8 memory.

What the research found in general, with its limitations: Sampling was restricted to blood, and TCR repertoires in tissue are likely to differ from TCR repertoires in blood. Based on pairwise subsampling, the degree of clonotype sharing among donors was expected to be affected by sequencing depth. Even with the large sequencing depth, rarefaction of the sorted-subset datasets indicated that sequencing was incomplete. Around 5.4% of naive CD4, roughly 3.5% of naive CD8, approximately 2% of memory CD4, and approximately 0.39% of memory CD8 clonotypes were shared across several donors. Naive subsets generally had larger estimated clonotype richness than memory subsets did. Higher generation probabilities were observed for clonotypes shared by all four sorted-subset donors than for non-shared clonotypes. Because the study included only a small number of donors, the genetic and exposure-history diversity represented was limited.

The donors were healthy, HIV-negative adults who had no recently reported acute infections or vaccinations. Every donor was a Caucasian adult residing in Nashville, Tennessee, USA. CD4+ T cells were enriched through magnetic negative selection, after which naive cells were positively selected on CD45RA and the remaining negative fraction served as the memory subset. After blood collection by leukapheresis, PBMCs were isolated using Ficoll-Histopaque density gradient centrifugation and then cryopreserved in the vapor phase of liquid nitrogen. Analytical flow cytometry was used to check the purity and quantity of each magnetically sorted T cell population. Each sorted fraction had its genomic DNA isolated and then quantified by UV absorbance on a Nanodrop 2000c. As encoded in the germline V gene (reference sequence), CDR1 is LNHDA while CDR2 is SQIVND. Including the terminal cysteine and phenylalanine, the CDR3 comprises 14 residues. Of the read, only the CDR3 DNA is kept; its 42 bases are in frame from base 1. Here V drops 5 bases and J drops 0 bases, and the junction holds 4 bases not matched to any gene.

The V and J segments used are TRBV19 and TRBJ2-7, and TRBD1 aligns with 7 junction nucleotides. The source is a woman in her twenties or thirties in good health. The sequenced sample consisted of memory CD4+ T cells sorted from blood. Per the publication, the cell subset or site label means: CD45RA-negative fraction. The CDR3 loop reads CASSSGTVSYEQYF. The DNA sequence is TGTGCCAGTAGTTCCGGGACAGTCTCCTACGAGCAGTACTTC.